These 23 T cell receptor beta chains were sequenced from one sample in a study of blood T cell repertoires in COVID-19. The assay was immunoSEQ multiplex PCR, and TCRdb's table has in-frame clones only and misses some. The data hold 150,000 to 200,000 clones, with approximately 79% observed a single time. The specimen was peripheral blood. The receptors come from a woman older than 75 with acute or convalescent COVID-19.

J is TRBJ2-1 and V is TRBV27; 11 bases align to TRBD2. V shed 5 bases and J 4 bases; nucleotides not matched to a gene: 4. Germline assignment: CDR1 MNHEY and CDR2 SMNVEV (reference sequence). This CDR3 contains 15 residues. This CDR3 is CASSKLAGEYNEQFF. The CDR3 DNA is TGTGCCAGCAGTAAACTAGCGGGGGAGTACAATGAGCAGTTCTTC.

This rearrangement joins TRBV6-5 to TRBJ2-7; TRBD1 agrees at 7 bases. The CDR3 extends over 14 amino acids. The trim removed 6 bases at V and 1 base at J, leaving 6 bases unmatched. Per the germline V gene, CDR1 is MNHEY and CDR2 is SVGAGI. CDR3 nucleotide sequence: TGTGCCAGCAGACGAGACAGGGATTCCTACGAGCAGTACTTC. Translated: CASRRDRDSYEQYF.

The chain employs TRBV6-5 and TRBJ1-1, with 8 positions matching TRBD1. After removal of 6 bases from V and 1 base from J, the junction contained 7 bases not matched to a gene. Germline V CDR1 and CDR2: MNHEY, SVGAGI. The CDR3 extends over 15 amino acids. CDR3 bases: TGTGCCAGCAGGCGGACAGGGATGGGGAACACTGAAGCTTTCTTT. It encodes CASRRTGMGNTEAFF.

The chain links TRBV11-2 to TRBJ1-2; D is unclear. The CDR3 runs 13 residues. Germline V CDR1 and CDR2: SGHAT, FQNNGV. The V end lost 2 bases, the J end lost 4 bases, and 8 bases lay between the germline ends. CDR3 sequence (DNA): TGTGCCAGCAGCTTATCACAGCTCTATGGCTACACCTTC. It translates to CASSLSQLYGYTF.

V usage is TRBV6-5 and J usage is TRBJ1-5; 8 bases align to TRBD1. The CDR3 is 15 residues long. With V trimmed by 0 bases and J by 9 bases, 7 bases remained unmatched. Germline values: CDR1 MNHEY, CDR2 SVGAGI. CDR3 in amino acids: CASSYSKQGEGPQHF. The CDR3, as DNA: TGTGCCAGCAGTTACTCGAAACAGGGGGAAGGGCCCCAGCATTTT.

This chain uses TRBV3-1 (or the pseudogene TRBV3-2) with TRBJ2-3; TRBD2 is a possible D gene (5 bases). The germline V and J ends were trimmed by 4 bases and 4 bases, with 12 bases remaining between them. The V gene's germline CDR1 is LGHDT and CDR2 YNNKEL (reference sequence). The CDR3 is 14 residues long. This CDR3 reads CASSPSGSPDTQYF. The CDR3 bases are TGTGCCAGCAGCCCCAGCGGATCGCCAGATACGCAGTATTTT.

The chain links TRBV5-1 to TRBJ2-7; the match to TRBD1 covers 7 bases. V shed 8 bases and J 2 bases; nucleotides not matched to a gene: 7. Germline V gene sequence: CDR1 SGHRS, CDR2 YFSETQ. The CDR3 is 13 residues long. The CDR3 loop reads CASNRGSTYEQYF. CDR3 DNA: TGCGCCAGTAACAGGGGTTCCACCTACGAGCAGTACTTC.

The genes are TRBV4-1 and TRBJ2-7; 9 bases align to TRBD2. Germline V gene lookup returns CDR1 MGHRA and CDR2 YSYEKL. Trimming cost V 1 base and J 4 bases; bases outside gene matches: 5. The CDR3 is made up of 15 amino acids. CDR3 coding DNA: TGCGCCAGCAGCCAAGGACTAGCGGACCTTTACGAGCAGTACTTC. It specifies CASSQGLADLYEQYF.

This chain connects TRBV24-1 to TRBJ2-3; D may be TRBD2 (6 bases). Germline V CDR1 and CDR2: KGHDR, SFDVKD. Trimming cost V 3 bases and J 5 bases, with 17 bases left between them. The CDR3 length is 16 residues. The CDR3 region has the DNA TGTGCCACCAGTGATCCGCGCGGGGTTAGGGGAGATACGCAGTATTTT. Amino acids: CATSDPRGVRGDTQYF.

This clone occurred a few times. The identical CDR3 is also encoded by other nucleotide sequences in the sample. This sequence joins TRBV7-8 and TRBJ2-5; possible D gene TRBD2, 5 bases. The CDR3 contains 12 residues. The ends were cut back, 8 bases at V and 0 bases at J, with 7 bases in the middle. From germline, CDR1 is SGHVS and CDR2 FQNEAQ. The CDR3: CASSRDQETQYF. CDR3 coding DNA: TGTGCCAGCTCGAGGGACCAAGAGACCCAGTACTTC.

The chain joins TRBV18 to TRBJ2-5; D is possibly TRBD2 (5 bases). Trimming left V 3 bases short and J 5 bases short, with 13 bases between. Germline values: CDR1 KGHSH, CDR2 LQKENI. This CDR3 contains 14 residues. As DNA, the CDR3 is TGTGCCAGCTCACCGAACCCCGGGGAGGAGACCCAGTACTTC. This codes for CASSPNPGEETQYF.

The CDR3 region is CAISMTDYEQYF. The CDR3 DNA follows: TGTGCCATCAGTATGACTGACTACGAGCAGTACTTC. The chain recombines TRBV10-3 with TRBJ2-7; D is unclear. Looked up from germline, CDR1 is ENHRY and CDR2 is SYGVKD. Trimming removed 5 bases from V and 3 bases from J, with 8 bases in between. The CDR3 has 12 residues.

The CDR3 DNA reads as TGCGCCAGCAGCTTGGGGCACGGGGGAGGTACTGAAGCTTTCTTT. Its translation is CASSLGHGGGTEAFF. This chain uses TRBV5-1 with TRBJ1-1; D possibly corresponds to TRBD1 (5 bases). Trimming removed 0 bases from V and 5 bases from J, with 14 bases in between. CDR1 is SGHRS and CDR2 is YFSETQ in the germline V gene. The CDR3 contains 15 residues.

This sequence joins TRBV6-2 or TRBV6-3 and TRBJ2-7; maybe TRBD1 (5 bases). The germline V gene has CDR1 MNHEY and CDR2 SVGEGT. This CDR3 comprises 14 residues. The V end lost 5 bases, the J end lost 0 bases, and 11 bases lay between the germline ends. The CDR3 loop is CASSRPDNSYEQYF. Here the CDR3 DNA reads TGTGCCAGCAGTCGCCCGGACAACTCCTACGAGCAGTACTTC.

This sequence joins TRBV5-1 and TRBJ1-1; D not certain. Germline V lookup: CDR1 SGHRS, CDR2 YFSETQ. The CDR3 runs to 14 residues. V was pared by 5 bases and J by 6 bases, with 17 bases between. CDR3: CASRLTRTGAEAFF. In DNA form, the CDR3 reads TGCGCCAGCAGATTGACCCGGACCGGGGCTGAAGCTTTCTTT.

This sequence joins TRBV2 and TRBJ1-5; 7 positions agree with TRBD1. The CDR3 totals 14 residues. Germline-derived CDR1 and CDR2 are SNHLY and FYNNEI. V was pared by 7 bases and J by 1 base, with 4 bases of the junction left unmatched. CDR3 sequence: CASTDRVSNQPQHF. CDR3 DNA sequence: TGTGCCAGCACAGACAGGGTGAGCAATCAGCCCCAGCATTTT.

This chain links TRBV21-1 with TRBJ2-7; the table's D call of TRBD1 was not tested on the DNA. TRBV21-1 is a listed pseudogene. This CDR3 spans 18 amino acids. CDR3 residues: CASSKVSSGTGIIYEQYF. The CDR3 DNA reads as TGTGCCAGCAGCAAAGTTAGTTCCGGGACAGGGATAATCTACGAGCAGTACTTC.

This clone was observed a few times. V is TRBV6-5 and J is TRBJ1-5; D gene uncertain. With 7 bases removed from V and 6 bases from J, the gap between germline ends came to 13 bases. The CDR3 contains 13 residues. Germline assignment: CDR1 MNHEY and CDR2 SVGAGI. The DNA for the CDR3 is TGTGCCAGCACCCTAGGAGGTCGTCAGCCCCAGCATTTT. It encodes CASTLGGRQPQHF.

This clone has a single count. This chain connects TRBV28 to TRBJ2-6, with D perhaps matching TRBD1 (5 bases). V lost 3 bases and J lost 0, with 6 bases in between. Germline CDR1 and CDR2: MDHEN and SYDVKM. The CDR3 is made up of 15 amino acids. The CDR3 DNA is TGTGCCAGCAGTTTGGACACCTCTGGGGCCAACGTCCTGACTTTC. Amino acids: CASSLDTSGANVLTF.

This sequence joins TRBV28 and TRBJ1-1, with TRBD1 matching over 10 bases. Germline-derived CDR1 and CDR2 are MDHEN and SYDVKM. This CDR3 comprises 16 residues. V trimming: 4 bases; J trimming: 3 bases; junction bases outside the gene matches: 8. The CDR3 DNA reads as TGTGCCAGCAGTTCCGCGGGACAGGGGTTTTACACTGAAGCTTTCTTT. Translated: CASSSAGQGFYTEAFF.

The V gene is TRBV27, the J gene TRBJ2-7; D may be TRBD1 (6 bases). The germline V gene encodes CDR1 MNHEY and CDR2 SMNVEV (reference sequence). The CDR3 extends over 14 amino acids. The ends were cut back, 5 bases at V and 1 base at J, with 12 bases in the middle. The CDR3 nucleotides are TGTGCCAGCAGTATCCAACAGGGTTCCTACGAGCAGTACTTC. Protein sequence: CASSIQQGSYEQYF.

J is TRBJ1-5 and V is TRBV6-1; D is undetermined. V was cut by 3 bases and J by 0 bases, with 6 bases left in between. CDR1 and CDR2 from the germline V gene are MNHNS and SASEGT. The CDR3 is made up of 14 amino acids. Here the CDR3 reads CASSDGFSNQPQHF. CDR3 in DNA: TGTGCCAGCAGTGACGGGTTTAGCAATCAGCCCCAGCATTTT.

This chain joins TRBV24-1 and TRBJ1-6; no clear D gene. Germline assignment: CDR1 KGHDR and CDR2 SFDVKD. The CDR3 consists of 13 residues. V shed 9 bases and J shed 5 bases, with 10 bases lying between them. Written as DNA, the CDR3 is TGTGCCACCGCTCCGGGGAATAATTCACCCCTCCACTTT. Protein: CATAPGNNSPLHF.